This entry features one T cell receptor beta chain sequence. Assay used: immunoSEQ multiplex PCR; TCRdb lists only in-frame clones, some missing. In the table there are about 160,000 clones, approximately 80% of which are singletons. The data stem from a study of blood T cell repertoires in COVID-19. The receptor was derived from a woman aged 55-69 years who had recovered from COVID-19. The source material was PBMCs or T cells enriched from blood (not recorded which).

The CDR3 loop reads CASSQDPGLAGGPQYEQYF. The CDR3 DNA is TGTGCCAGCAGCCAAGACCCGGGACTAGCGGGGGGTCCTCAATACGAGCAGTACTTC. V gene TRBV3-1 (or the pseudogene TRBV3-2) combines with J gene TRBJ2-7; 15 bases are shared with TRBD2. The trim removed 0 bases at V and 4 bases at J, leaving 10 bases unmatched. The CDR3 runs 19 residues. Germline V gives CDR1 LGHDT, CDR2 YNNKEL (reference sequence).